The 4 T cell receptor beta chains below all came from one sample that was sequenced in a study of T cell repertoires in cytomegalovirus infection. No antigen has been identified for these receptors. TCRdb re-called the reads through MiXCR, storing one row per CDR3 protein. The table lists around 900,000 distinct CDR3 sequences, approximately 32% of them singletons. The sample here was cultured CD8+ T cells from PBMCs, taken from culture after CMV antigen stimulation. These receptors came from a human donor in good health (CMV status not recorded). Some clones in this sample may be carry-over from other donors' samples.

The sample holds many counts of this clonotype. CDR3 protein: CASSIGRTGTAYGYTF. CDR3 DNA: TGTGCCAGTAGTATTGGCCGGACCGGGACAGCTTATGGCTACACCTTC. This chain uses TRBV19 with TRBJ1-2; 7 nucleotides match TRBD1. The germline V gene encodes CDR1 LNHDA and CDR2 SQIVND (reference sequence). V was pared by 3 bases and J by 5 bases, with 12 bases of the junction left unmatched. The CDR3 sequence is 16 residues long.

This clonotype was observed a handful of times. Here the CDR3 reads CASSGQNGNTIYF. For the CDR3, the DNA is TGTGCCAGCAGCGGACAGAATGGAAACACCATATATTTT. The chain joins TRBV7-3 to TRBJ1-3; D perhaps matches TRBD1 (6 bases). In germline, CDR1 is SGHTA, CDR2 FQGTGA. The CDR3 totals 13 residues. Trimming took 5 bases from V and 3 from J, leaving 8 bases between them. Looking up the rest from reference TRBV7-3 and TRBJ1-3 gives the full variable domain: GAGVSQTPSNKVTEKGKYVELRCDPISGHTALYWYRQSLGQGPEFLIYFQGTGAADDSGLPNDRFFAVRPEGSVSTLKIQRTERGDSAVYLCASSGQNGNTIYFGEGSWLTVV.

The chain couples TRBV28 to TRBJ2-7; weak D call: TRBD2 (6 bases). V dropped 10 bases and J dropped 6 bases, with 28 bases sitting between them. This CDR3 region has 16 residues. Germline V lookup: CDR1 MDHEN, CDR2 SYDVKM. The CDR3 is CATDSPGRTPAGEQYV. The CDR3 DNA sequence: TGTGCCACCGATTCCCCGGGACGGACACCAGCGGGCGAGCAGTACGTC.

This clonotype was seen at least ten times. V usage is TRBV7-9 and J usage is TRBJ2-2; 10 nucleotides agree with TRBD1. Germline assignment: CDR1 SEHNR and CDR2 FQNEAQ (reference sequence). The CDR3 covers 16 residues. Losses at the gene ends were 5 bases for V and 8 bases for J; bases not matched to a gene: 11. This chain's CDR3 is CASSLKKGQGQGELFF. In DNA form, the CDR3 reads TGTGCCAGCAGCCTGAAGAAGGGACAGGGGCAAGGGGAGCTGTTTTTT.